Sequencing of this T cell receptor (beta chain) was carried out in a study of Graves' ophthalmopathy and Graves' hyperthyroidism. Transcripts of RNA were the source for amplifying TCR beta CDR3 regions. The first-round RT-PCR employed HTBI primers together with the Qiagen OneStep RT-PCR kit. A multiplex PCR was then performed as the second round. TCRdb independently ran MiXCR on the multiplex PCR reads; one entry per CDR3 protein. The data show over a million distinct CDR3 sequences, about two fifths seen once. The germline V gene has CDR1 KGHDR and CDR2 SFDVKD. The CDR3 has 14 residues. V dropped 7 bases and J dropped 5; count of bases not matched to a gene: 6.

This sequence joins TRBV24-1 and TRBJ2-5, with 10 nucleotides matching TRBD1. The receptor was isolated from an adult man with Graves' hyperthyroidism. The sequenced sample consisted of peripheral blood or thyroid tissue (not recorded which). CDR3 region: CATRGTGVGETQYF. The CDR3 DNA is TGTGCCACCAGAGGGACAGGGGTCGGGGAGACCCAGTACTTC.